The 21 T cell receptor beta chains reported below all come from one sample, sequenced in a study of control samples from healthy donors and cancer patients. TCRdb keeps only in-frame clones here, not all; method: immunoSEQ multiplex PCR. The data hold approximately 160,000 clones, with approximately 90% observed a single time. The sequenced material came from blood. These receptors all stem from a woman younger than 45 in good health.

The CDR3 coding sequence is TGTGCCAGCAGTTTTGGGCCCGAGTCCTACAATGAGCAGTTCTTC. It yields the protein CASSFGPESYNEQFF. The J gene is TRBJ2-1, the V gene TRBV28; unclear D gene. V lost 3 bases and J 1 base, leaving 10 bases between the germline ends. The germline CDR1 and CDR2 sequences are MDHEN and SYDVKM. This CDR3 has 15 amino acids. Together with reference TRBV28 and TRBJ2-1, the CDR3 gives the full variable domain: DVKVTQSSRYLVKRTGEKVFLECVQDMDHENMFWYRQDPGLGLRLIYFSYDVKMKEKGDIPEGYSVSREKKERFSLILESASTNQTSMYLCASSFGPESYNEQFFGPGTRLTVL.

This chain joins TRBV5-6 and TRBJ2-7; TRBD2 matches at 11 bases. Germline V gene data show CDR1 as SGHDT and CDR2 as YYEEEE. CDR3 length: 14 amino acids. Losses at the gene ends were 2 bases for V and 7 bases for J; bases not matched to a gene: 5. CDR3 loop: CASSLLAGVGEQYF. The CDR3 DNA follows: TGTGCCAGCAGCTTACTAGCGGGAGTGGGAGAGCAGTACTTC.

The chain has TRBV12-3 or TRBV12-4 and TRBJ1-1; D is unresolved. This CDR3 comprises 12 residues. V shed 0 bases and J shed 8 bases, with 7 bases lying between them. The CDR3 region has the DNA TGTGCCAGCAGTTTAGCGGCCGCCGAAGCTTTCTTT. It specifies CASSLAAAEAFF.

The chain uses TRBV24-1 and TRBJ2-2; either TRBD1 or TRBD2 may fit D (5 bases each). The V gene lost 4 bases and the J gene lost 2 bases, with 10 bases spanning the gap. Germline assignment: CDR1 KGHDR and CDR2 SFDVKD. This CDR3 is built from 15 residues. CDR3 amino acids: CATSDSGPNTGELFF. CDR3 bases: TGTGCCACCAGTGACTCGGGACCCAACACCGGGGAGCTGTTTTTT.

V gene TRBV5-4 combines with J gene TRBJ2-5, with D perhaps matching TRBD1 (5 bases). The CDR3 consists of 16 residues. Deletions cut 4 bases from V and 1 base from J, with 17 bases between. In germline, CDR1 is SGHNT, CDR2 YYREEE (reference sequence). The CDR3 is CASSGRPGHPQETQYF. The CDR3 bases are TGTGCCAGCAGCGGACGGCCTGGACACCCCCAAGAGACCCAGTACTTC.

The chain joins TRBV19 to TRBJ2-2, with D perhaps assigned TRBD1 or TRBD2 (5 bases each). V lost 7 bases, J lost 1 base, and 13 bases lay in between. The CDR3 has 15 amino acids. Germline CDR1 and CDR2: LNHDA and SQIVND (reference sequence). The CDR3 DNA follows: TGTGCCAGTACCCTTCTGGGGGTGAACACCGGGGAGCTGTTTTTT. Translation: CASTLLGVNTGELFF.

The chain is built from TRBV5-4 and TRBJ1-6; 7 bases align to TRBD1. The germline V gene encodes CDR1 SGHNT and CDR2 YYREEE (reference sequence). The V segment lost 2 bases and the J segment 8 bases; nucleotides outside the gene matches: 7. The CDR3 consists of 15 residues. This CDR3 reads CASSFPGQWDSPLHF. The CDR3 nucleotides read TGTGCCAGCAGCTTCCCGGGACAGTGGGATTCACCCCTCCACTTT. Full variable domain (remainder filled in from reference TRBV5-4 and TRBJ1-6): ETGVTQSPTHLIKTRGQQVTLRCSSQSGHNTVSWYQQALGQGPQFIFQYYREEENGRGNFPPRFSGLQFPNYSSELNVNALELDDSALYLCASSFPGQWDSPLHFGNGTRLTVT.

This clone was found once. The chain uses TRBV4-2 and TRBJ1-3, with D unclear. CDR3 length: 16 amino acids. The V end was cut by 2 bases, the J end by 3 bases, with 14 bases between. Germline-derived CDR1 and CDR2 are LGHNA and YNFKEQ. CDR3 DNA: TGTGCCAGCAGCCAACAAGACCGCTTAGGTGGAAACACCATATATTTT. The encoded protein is CASSQQDRLGGNTIYF.

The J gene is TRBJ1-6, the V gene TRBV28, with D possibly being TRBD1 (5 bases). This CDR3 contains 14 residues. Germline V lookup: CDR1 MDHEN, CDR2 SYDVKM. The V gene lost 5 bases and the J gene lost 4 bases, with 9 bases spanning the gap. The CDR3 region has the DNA TGTGCCAGCAGTACCGGGGCTTATAATTCACCCCTCCACTTT. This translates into CASSTGAYNSPLHF.

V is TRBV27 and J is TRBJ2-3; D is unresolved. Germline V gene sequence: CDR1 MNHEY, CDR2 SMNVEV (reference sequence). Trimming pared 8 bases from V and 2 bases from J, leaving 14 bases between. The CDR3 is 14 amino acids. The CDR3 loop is CASGLLIPTDTQYF. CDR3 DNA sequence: TGTGCCAGCGGCTTATTAATCCCCACAGATACGCAGTATTTT.

In nucleotides, the CDR3 is TGTGCCAGCAGCTTAGGGGGCTATGATGGCTACACCTTC. Its translation: CASSLGGYDGYTF. The rearrangement uses TRBV7-9 and TRBJ1-2, with D possibly matching TRBD1 (5 bases). The CDR3 covers 13 residues. Germline values: CDR1 SEHNR, CDR2 FQNEAQ (reference sequence). Trimming took off 1 base at V and 6 bases at J, with 9 bases between the two ends.

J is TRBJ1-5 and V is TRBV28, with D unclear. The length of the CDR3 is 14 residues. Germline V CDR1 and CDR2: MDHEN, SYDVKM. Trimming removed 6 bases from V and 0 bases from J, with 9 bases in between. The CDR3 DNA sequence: TGTGCCAGCAGCGGACGGTATAGCAATCAGCCCCAGCATTTT. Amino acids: CASSGRYSNQPQHF.

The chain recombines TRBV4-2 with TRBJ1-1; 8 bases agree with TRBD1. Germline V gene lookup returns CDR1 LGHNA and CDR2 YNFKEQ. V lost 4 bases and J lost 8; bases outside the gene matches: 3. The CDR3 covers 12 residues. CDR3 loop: CASSPGQGEAFF. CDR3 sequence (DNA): TGTGCCAGCAGCCCCGGACAGGGAGAAGCTTTCTTT.

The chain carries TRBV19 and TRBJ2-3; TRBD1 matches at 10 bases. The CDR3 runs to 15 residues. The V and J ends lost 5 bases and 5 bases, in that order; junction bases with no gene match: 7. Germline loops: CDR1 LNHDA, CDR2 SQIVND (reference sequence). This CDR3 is CASSAGTGDGDTQYF. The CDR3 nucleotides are TGTGCCAGTAGTGCCGGGACAGGGGATGGAGATACGCAGTATTTT.

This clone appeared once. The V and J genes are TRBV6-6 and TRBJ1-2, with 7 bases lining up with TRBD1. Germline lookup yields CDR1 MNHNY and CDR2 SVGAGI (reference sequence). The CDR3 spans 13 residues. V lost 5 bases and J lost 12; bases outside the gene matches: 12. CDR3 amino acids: CASSEGDSSSNTF. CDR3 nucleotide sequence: TGTGCCAGCAGTGAGGGGGACAGCTCAAGTAACACCTTC.

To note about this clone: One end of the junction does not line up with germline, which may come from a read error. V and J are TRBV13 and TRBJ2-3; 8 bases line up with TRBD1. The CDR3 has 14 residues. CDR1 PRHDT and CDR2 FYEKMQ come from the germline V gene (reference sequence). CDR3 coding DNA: TGTGCCAGCAGCCTAGGACAGGGAGCAGATACGCAGTATTTT. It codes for CASSLGQGADTQYF.

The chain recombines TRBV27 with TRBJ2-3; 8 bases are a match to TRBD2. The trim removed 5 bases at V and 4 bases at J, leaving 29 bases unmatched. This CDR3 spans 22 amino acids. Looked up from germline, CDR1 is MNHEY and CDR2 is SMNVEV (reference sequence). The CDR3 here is CASSGSRGGFSQSQKKADTQYF. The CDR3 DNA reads TGTGCCAGCAGTGGGTCTCGCGGGGGGTTTTCCCAGTCCCAAAAAAAGGCAGATACGCAGTATTTT.

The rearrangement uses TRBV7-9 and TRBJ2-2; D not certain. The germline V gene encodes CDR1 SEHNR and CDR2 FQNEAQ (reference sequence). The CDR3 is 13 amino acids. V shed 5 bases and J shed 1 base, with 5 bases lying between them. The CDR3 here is CASSRENTGELFF. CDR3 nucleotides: TGTGCCAGCAGCAGGGAGAACACCGGGGAGCTGTTTTTT. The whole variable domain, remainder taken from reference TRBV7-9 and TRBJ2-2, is DTGVSQNPRHKITKRGQNVTFRCDPISEHNRLYWYRQTLGQGPEFLTYFQNEAQLEKSRLLSDRFSAERPKGSFSTLEIQRTEQGDSAMYLCASSRENTGELFFGEGSRLTVL.

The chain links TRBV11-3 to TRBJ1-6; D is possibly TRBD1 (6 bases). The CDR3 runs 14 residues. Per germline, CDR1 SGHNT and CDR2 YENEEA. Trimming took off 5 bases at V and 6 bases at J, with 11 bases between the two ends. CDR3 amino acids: CASSTGRSNSPLHF. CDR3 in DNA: TGTGCCAGCAGCACAGGGAGATCTAATTCACCCCTCCACTTT. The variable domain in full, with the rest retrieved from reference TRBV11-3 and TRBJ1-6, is EAGVVQSPRYKIIEKKQPVAFWCNPISGHNTLYWYLQNLGQGPELLIRYENEEAVDDSQLPKDRFSAERLKGVDSTLKIQPAELGDSAVYLCASSTGRSNSPLHFGNGTRLTVT.

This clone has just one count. This CDR3 is CASSVFDSRSSNEQYF. The CDR3, as DNA: TGCGCCAGCAGTGTCTTTGACAGCCGGAGTTCGAACGAGCAGTACTTC. The genes are TRBV5-1 and TRBJ2-7, with D possibly being TRBD1 (5 bases). This CDR3 has 16 amino acids. V gave up 5 bases and J gave up 5 bases, with 23 bases separating them. Germline V gives CDR1 SGHRS, CDR2 YFSETQ.

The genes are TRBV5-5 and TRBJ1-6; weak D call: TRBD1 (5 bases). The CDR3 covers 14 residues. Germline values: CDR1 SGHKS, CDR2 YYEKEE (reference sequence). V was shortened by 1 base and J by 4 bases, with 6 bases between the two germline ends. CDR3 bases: TGTGCCAGCAGCTTGTGGGGGTATAATTCACCCCTCCACTTT. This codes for CASSLWGYNSPLHF. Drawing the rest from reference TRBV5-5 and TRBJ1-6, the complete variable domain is DAGVTQSPTHLIKTRGQQVTLRCSPISGHKSVSWYQQVLGQGPQFIFQYYEKEERGRGNFPDRFSARQFPNYSSELNVNALLLGDSALYLCASSLWGYNSPLHFGNGTRLTVT.